One and the same sample provided the 15 T cell receptor beta chains below, sequenced in a study of cytomegalovirus exposure and HLA in healthy donors. Vbeta (60) and Jbeta (13) primers were used in the PCR. Produced via immunoSEQ multiplex PCR; TCRdb's table is partial and in-frame only. The table lists 95,000 to 150,000 clones, more than 65% of them singletons. Sequencing used PBMCs. The receptors come from a man between 18 and 29 years old in good health and CMV-seropositive.

This chain connects TRBV10-2 to TRBJ2-1, with 7 bases lining up with TRBD2. Germline CDR1 reads WSHSY; CDR2 reads SAAADI. Germline trimming cut 1 base from V and 2 bases from J; bases unmatched to any gene: 8. The CDR3 has 17 amino acids. The CDR3 DNA reads as TGCGCCAGCAGTGAGTTATCCCCGGGACTAACCTACAATGAGCAGTTCTTC. Its translation is CASSELSPGLTYNEQFF.

The chain joins TRBV4-2 to TRBJ2-5; possible D gene TRBD2, 6 bases. This CDR3 has 15 residues. Trimming left V 4 bases short and J 5 bases short, with 17 bases between. Germline CDR1 LGHNA, CDR2 YNFKEQ. The CDR3 sequence is CASSPRDSEGETQYF. In nucleotides, the CDR3 is TGTGCCAGCAGCCCCCGGGACTCGGAGGGGGAGACCCAGTACTTC.

This chain uses TRBV15 with TRBJ2-3, with 8 bases lining up with TRBD1. The CDR3 loop spans 15 amino acids. Germline assignment: CDR1 LNHNV and CDR2 YYDKDF (reference sequence). Trimming took 8 bases from V and 4 from J; bases not matched to a gene: 11. This CDR3 reads CATSKDREGADTQYF. CDR3 nucleotide sequence: TGTGCCACCTCAAAGGACAGGGAAGGCGCAGATACGCAGTATTTT.

This clone was seen only a few times. This chain links TRBV4-1 with TRBJ2-7, with TRBD2 identical over 10 bases. The CDR3 has 15 amino acids. Germline-derived CDR1 and CDR2 are MGHRA and YSYEKL. V trimming: 1 base; J trimming: 4 bases; junction bases outside the gene matches: 4. CDR3 sequence: CASSQASSGGYEQYF. The CDR3 DNA reads TGCGCCAGCAGCCAAGCGTCTAGCGGGGGTTACGAGCAGTACTTC.

The chain carries TRBV18 and TRBJ2-5; 7 bases are a match to TRBD1. Losses at the gene ends were 0 bases for V and 0 bases for J; bases not matched to a gene: 4. CDR1 and CDR2 (germline): KGHSH, LQKENI. This CDR3 is 16 amino acids long. For the CDR3, the DNA is TGTGCCAGCTCACCACCGTATGGGACAGACCAAGAGACCCAGTACTTC. It encodes CASSPPYGTDQETQYF.

This chain uses TRBV11-2 with TRBJ2-7; 11 bases fit TRBD2. Losses at the gene ends were 5 bases for V and 7 bases for J; bases not matched to a gene: 10. Germline V gene data show CDR1 as SGHAT and CDR2 as FQNNGV. The CDR3 is 15 amino acids. The DNA for the CDR3 is TGTGCCAGCAGCCCAATGGCCGGGACTAGCGGAGAGCAGTACTTC. It encodes CASSPMAGTSGEQYF.

The rearrangement joins TRBV9 to TRBJ2-1; D is possibly TRBD2 (5 bases). The CDR3 is 14 residues long. The V gene lost 2 bases and the J gene lost 7 bases, with 13 bases spanning the gap. Germline CDR1 is SGDLS and CDR2 is YYNGEE. The CDR3 nucleotides read TGTGCCAGCAGCGTCCGGGAATTGGCGAATGAGCAGTTCTTC. Protein product: CASSVRELANEQFF.

This clone was observed a handful of times. The genes are TRBV10-3 and TRBJ2-5; D may be TRBD1 (6 bases). The J call may be faulty, since TRBJ2-7 better matches the DNA end. This CDR3 spans 13 amino acids. Germline V gene lookup returns CDR1 ENHRY and CDR2 SYGVKD. CDR3 DNA sequence: TGTGCCATCAGAAAAAGACAGGATTACGAGCAGTACTTC. Its translation is CAIRKRQDYEQYF.

CDR3 sequence reads: CASSEWLAGGQKSDTQYF. The CDR3 DNA is TGTGCCAGCAGTGAATGGTTAGCGGGAGGGCAGAAGAGCGATACGCAGTATTTT. The gene calls are TRBV6-1 and TRBJ2-3; TRBD2 aligns across 11 bases. This CDR3 is 18 amino acids long. V dropped 2 bases and J dropped 6; count of bases not matched to a gene: 13. Germline V lookup: CDR1 MNHNS, CDR2 SASEGT.

V usage is TRBV4-1 and J usage is TRBJ1-1; no clear D. Deletions cut 0 bases from V and 4 bases from J, with 15 bases between. The germline V gene has CDR1 MGHRA and CDR2 YSYEKL. The CDR3 extends over 16 amino acids. CDR3 DNA: TGCGCCAGCAGCCAAGAGGGAGGGTCCGGTAGCACTGAAGCTTTCTTT. Translating gives CASSQEGGSGSTEAFF.

The V gene is TRBV30, the J gene TRBJ1-2; TRBD1 matches at 8 bases. The CDR3 has 14 residues. The J segment lost 8 bases and the V segment lost 1 base, leaving 9 bases of the junction unmatched. Germline CDR1 and CDR2: GTSNPN and SVGIG (reference sequence). The CDR3 DNA reads TGTGCCTGGAGTGGAAAACAGGGGGGAAGAGGCTACACCTTC. Translating gives CAWSGKQGGRGYTF.

This chain links TRBV6-6 with TRBJ2-3; D possibly corresponds to TRBD1 (6 bases). V was clipped by 5 bases and J by 1 base, with 16 bases between them. The CDR3 runs to 16 residues. Germline V gene sequence: CDR1 MNHNY, CDR2 SVGAGI (reference sequence). In DNA form, the CDR3 reads TGTGCCAGCAGTAACAACAGGGCTCTCCGCACAGATACGCAGTATTTT. Protein: CASSNNRALRTDTQYF.

The chain combines TRBV6-5 with TRBJ2-3; tentative D call: TRBD2 (6 bases). The V end lost 8 bases, the J end lost 0 bases, and 12 bases lay between the germline ends. The CDR3 is 14 residues long. Germline CDR1 MNHEY, CDR2 SVGAGI. The CDR3 protein is CASGDSSSTDTQYF. The CDR3, as DNA: TGTGCCAGCGGGGACTCGTCCAGCACAGATACGCAGTATTTT.

The chain carries TRBV15 and TRBJ1-6, with no clear D. This CDR3 contains 12 residues. From germline, CDR1 is LNHNV and CDR2 YYDKDF (reference sequence). The V and J ends lost 4 bases and 7 bases respectively, with 5 bases between them. In nucleotides, the CDR3 is TGTGCCACCAGCACGGGAAATTCACCCCTCCACTTT. This encodes CATSTGNSPLHF. Using reference TRBV15 and TRBJ1-6 for the parts outside the CDR3, the full variable domain is DAMVIQNPRYQVTQFGKPVTLSCSQTLNHNVMYWYQQKSSQAPKLLFHYYDKDFNNEADTPDNFQSRRPNTSFCFLDIRSPGLGDTAMYLCATSTGNSPLHFGNGTRLTVT.

The CDR3: CASSTTPLGQGVEAFF. CDR3 bases: TGTGCCAGTAGTACCACCCCCCTCGGACAGGGGGTTGAAGCTTTCTTT. J is TRBJ1-1 and V is TRBV19; 10 nucleotides match TRBD1. The CDR3 runs to 16 residues. V dropped 4 bases and J dropped 7; count of bases not matched to a gene: 12. Germline CDR1 reads LNHDA; CDR2 reads SQIVND (reference sequence).